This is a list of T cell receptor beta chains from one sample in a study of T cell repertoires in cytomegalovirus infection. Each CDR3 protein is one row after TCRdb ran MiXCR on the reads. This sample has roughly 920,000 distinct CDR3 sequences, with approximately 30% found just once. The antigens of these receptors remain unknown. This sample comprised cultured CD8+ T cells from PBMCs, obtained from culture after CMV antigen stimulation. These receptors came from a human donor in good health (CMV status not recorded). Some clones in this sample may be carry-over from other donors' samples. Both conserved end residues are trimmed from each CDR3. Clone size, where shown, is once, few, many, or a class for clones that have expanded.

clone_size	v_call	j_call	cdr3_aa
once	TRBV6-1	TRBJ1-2	ASSYDSPNYGYT
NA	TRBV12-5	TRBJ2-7	ASGDTGRVEQY
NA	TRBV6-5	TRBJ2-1	ASSYSRLGRREQF
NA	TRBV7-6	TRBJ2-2	ASSFPRAGDTNTGELF
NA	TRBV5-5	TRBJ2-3	ASSSLSGGPTDTQY
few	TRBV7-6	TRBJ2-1	ASSWAQWESDEQF
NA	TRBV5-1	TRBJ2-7	ASSPGGGGYEQY
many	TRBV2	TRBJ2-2	ASRTEGTGELF
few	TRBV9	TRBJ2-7	ASSVRQGIAYEQY
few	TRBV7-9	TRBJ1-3	ASSLEGPFSGNTIY
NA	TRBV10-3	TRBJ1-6	AIATANSPLH
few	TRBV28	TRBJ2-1	ASSGVEQF
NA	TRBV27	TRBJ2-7	ASSPGTRENYEQY
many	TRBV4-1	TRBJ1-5	ASSQGSKGLYSNQPQH
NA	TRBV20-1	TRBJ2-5	SARREETQY
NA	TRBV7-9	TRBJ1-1	ASSLADETGFRAF
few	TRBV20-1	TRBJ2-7	SAPGAYEQY
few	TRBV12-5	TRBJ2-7	ASGPGYEQY
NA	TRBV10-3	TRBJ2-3	AISEWDSESGVSTDTQY
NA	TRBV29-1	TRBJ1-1	SVEPQGAGTEAF
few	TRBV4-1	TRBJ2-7	ASSPLGAVNEQY
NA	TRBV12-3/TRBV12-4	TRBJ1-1	ASSARGVDTEAF
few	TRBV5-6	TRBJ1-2	ASSSPSGGGGYT
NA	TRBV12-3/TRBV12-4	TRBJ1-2	ASSTSSAELYGYT
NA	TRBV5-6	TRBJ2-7	ASSIPREDYEQY
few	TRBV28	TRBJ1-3	ASSSPGRGPLPSGNTIY
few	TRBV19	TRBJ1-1	ASRRWTGLGGRTEAF
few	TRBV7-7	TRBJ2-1	ASSLWIPVPGQADIHSYNEQF
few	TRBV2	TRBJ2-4	ASSFEGTGGLENIQY
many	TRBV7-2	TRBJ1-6	ASSLVSVLSSYNSPLH